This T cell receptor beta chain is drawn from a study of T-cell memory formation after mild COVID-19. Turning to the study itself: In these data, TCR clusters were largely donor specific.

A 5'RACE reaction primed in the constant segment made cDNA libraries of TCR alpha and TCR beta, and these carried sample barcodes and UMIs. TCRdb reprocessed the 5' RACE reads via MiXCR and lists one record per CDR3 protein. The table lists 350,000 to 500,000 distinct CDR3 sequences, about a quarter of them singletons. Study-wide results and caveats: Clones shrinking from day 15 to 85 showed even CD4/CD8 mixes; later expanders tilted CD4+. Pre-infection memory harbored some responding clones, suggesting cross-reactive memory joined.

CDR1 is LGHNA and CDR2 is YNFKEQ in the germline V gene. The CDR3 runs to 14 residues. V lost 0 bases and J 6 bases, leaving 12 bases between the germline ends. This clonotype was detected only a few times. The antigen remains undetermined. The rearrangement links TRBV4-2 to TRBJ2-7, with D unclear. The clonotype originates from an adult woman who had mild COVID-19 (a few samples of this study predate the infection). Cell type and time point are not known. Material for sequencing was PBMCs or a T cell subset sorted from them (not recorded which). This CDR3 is CASSQEVAGVEQYF. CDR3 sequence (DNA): TGTGCCAGCAGCCAAGAAGTAGCAGGAGTCGAGCAGTACTTC.